Listed here are 26 T cell receptor beta chains from one sample, sequenced in a study of OX40 agonist ivuxolimab in advanced cancers. TCRdb's copy holds only in-frame clones and misses some; the assay was immunoSEQ multiplex PCR. Among about 76,000 clones listed, roughly 85% were seen once. Sequences were derived from CD4+ or CD8+ T cells sorted from blood, sampled in a trial of the OX40 agonist ivuxolimab. The receptors shown here come from an adult with an advanced solid tumor such as melanoma, head and neck, liver or kidney cancer.

This chain connects TRBV4-3 to TRBJ2-3, with 8 bases matching TRBD1. The V and J ends lost 5 bases and 2 bases, in that order; junction bases with no gene match: 3. The CDR3 runs to 14 residues. The germline V gene has CDR1 LGHNA and CDR2 YSLEER. The CDR3 region has the DNA TGCGCCAGCAGCGACAGGGGCCACACAGATACGCAGTATTTT. This sequence encodes CASSDRGHTDTQYF.

The chain links TRBV27 to TRBJ1-1; no clear D gene. V lost 1 base, J lost 7 bases, and 7 bases lay in between. The CDR3 sequence is 12 residues long. Germline V lookup: CDR1 MNHEY, CDR2 SMNVEV (reference sequence). The CDR3 DNA is TGTGCCAGCAGTTTATGGTGGGGTGAAGCTTTCTTT. As protein: CASSLWWGEAFF.

A few counts support this clone. This chain joins TRBV2 and TRBJ1-4, with D uncertain. The CDR3 totals 13 residues. The germline CDR1 and CDR2 sequences are SNHLY and FYNNEI. V lost 3 bases to trimming and J lost 7 bases, with 9 bases between them. The CDR3 is CASSDFTAEKLFF. The CDR3 nucleotides are TGTGCCAGCAGTGATTTTACGGCTGAAAAACTGTTTTTT.

This clone was seen only once. The chain employs TRBV7-2 and TRBJ1-2; the match to TRBD1 covers 10 bases. The V gene's germline CDR1 is SGHTA and CDR2 FQGNSA. V shed 1 base and J 4 bases; nucleotides not matched to a gene: 12. The CDR3 runs to 18 residues. The DNA for the CDR3 is TGTGCCAGCAGCTTAGAATCGACAGGGGGCGCGAGCCTCTATGGCTACACCTTC. It codes for CASSLESTGGASLYGYTF.

The J gene is TRBJ2-1, the V gene TRBV2; 8 bases agree with TRBD1. CDR1 and CDR2 (germline): SNHLY, FYNNEI. The junction had 13 bases not matched to a gene; V was cut back by 5 bases and J by 4 bases. This CDR3 spans 17 amino acids. CDR3 residues: CASSHRVPGQDYNEQFF. DNA for the CDR3: TGTGCCAGCAGTCACCGCGTACCGGGACAGGATTACAATGAGCAGTTCTTC.

V gene TRBV4-2 combines with J gene TRBJ1-4, with a tentative D call TRBD1 (5 bases). The CDR3 consists of 20 residues. V was cut by 0 bases and J by 0 bases, with 20 bases left in between. Germline-derived CDR1 and CDR2 are LGHNA and YNFKEQ. The CDR3 DNA reads TGTGCCAGCAGCCAAGATCCCCTAACAGGAGCCCACTCAACTAATGAAAAACTGTTTTTT. Translated, it gives CASSQDPLTGAHSTNEKLFF.

A few counts support this clone. The genes are TRBV5-1 and TRBJ1-2; maybe TRBD1 (6 bases). CDR1 and CDR2 (germline): SGHRS, YFSETQ. There are 15 residues in the CDR3. The V end lost 0 bases, the J end lost 4 bases, and 13 bases lay between the germline ends. The CDR3 nucleotides read TGCGCCAGCAGCTTGGGGGAAGAGGGGGTCTATGGCTACACCTTC. This sequence encodes CASSLGEEGVYGYTF.

V is TRBV2 and J is TRBJ2-7; D is possibly TRBD1 (6 bases). Deletions cut 6 bases from V and 7 bases from J, with 16 bases between. The CDR3 loop spans 13 amino acids. Germline values: CDR1 SNHLY, CDR2 FYNNEI. The CDR3 DNA is TGTGCCAGCAGAGATACAGGGTTGGGAGAGCAGTACTTC. Its translation is CASRDTGLGEQYF.

The V call is TRBV5-1, the J call TRBJ2-7; no firm D call. The CDR3 spans 13 residues. The V end was cut by 0 bases, the J end by 3 bases, with 7 bases between. Germline lookup yields CDR1 SGHRS and CDR2 YFSETQ. CDR3 nucleotides: TGCGCCAGCAGCTTGGACAGCTACTACGAGCAGTACTTC. Translation: CASSLDSYYEQYF.

This clone has more than one count but fewer than ten. The chain recombines TRBV11-1 with TRBJ1-6; TRBD1 matches 7 bases. Germline V gene data show CDR1 as SGHAT and CDR2 as FQDESV (reference sequence). The CDR3 runs to 16 residues. V lost 5 bases, J lost 8 bases, and 12 bases stayed unmatched. CDR3 coding DNA: TGTGCCAGCAGCCCCAAAATCGGAGGGGGCGATTCACCCCTCCACTTT. Translating gives CASSPKIGGGDSPLHF.

The chain is built from TRBV2 and TRBJ2-3; 10 positions match TRBD2. Trimming at V came to 6 bases and at J to 3 bases, leaving 6 bases not matched to a gene. Germline CDR1 reads SNHLY; CDR2 reads FYNNEI. This CDR3 has 15 residues. CDR3 in DNA: TGTGCCAGCAGCGGCGGACTAGCGGAGACAGATACGCAGTATTTT. This codes for CASSGGLAETDTQYF.

This chain links TRBV29-1 with TRBJ1-5; D not resolved. V lost 5 bases, J lost 0 bases, and 8 bases lay in between. This CDR3 is built from 13 residues. Germline values: CDR1 SQVTM, CDR2 ANQGSEA. DNA of the CDR3: TGCAGCGTTTATGACGGTAGCAATCAGCCCCAGCATTTT. Translated, it gives CSVYDGSNQPQHF.

Only one count was recorded for this clone. CDR3 protein: CASSSAQPSYEQYF. The DNA of the CDR3 is TGTGCCAGCAGTTCGGCGCAGCCATCCTACGAGCAGTACTTC. The V gene is TRBV27, the J gene TRBJ2-7; D is unresolved. The CDR3 has 14 amino acids. Trimming took off 4 bases at V and 1 base at J, with 11 bases between the two ends. CDR1 is MNHEY, CDR2 SMNVEV, per germline (reference sequence).

This clone was seen a handful of times. The chain has TRBV30 and TRBJ2-5; D may match TRBD1 or TRBD2 (5 bases each). The CDR3 is made up of 14 amino acids. The germline gives CDR1 GTSNPN, CDR2 SVGIG (reference sequence). The V end lost 2 bases, the J end lost 7 bases, and 17 bases lay between the germline ends. CDR3 bases: TGTGCCTGGAGTCAAGGGGAGCCCCCCGGGACCCAGTACTTC. Its translation: CAWSQGEPPGTQYF. Combining the CDR3 with reference TRBV30 and TRBJ2-5 gives the whole variable domain SQTIHQWPATLVQPVGSPLSLECTVEGTSNPNLYWYRQAAGRGLQLLFYSVGIGQISSEVPQNLSASRPQDRQFILSSKKLLLSDSGFYLCAWSQGEPPGTQYFGPGTRLLVL.

The J gene is TRBJ2-1, the V gene TRBV19; no clear D. The length of the CDR3 is 15 residues. CDR1 and CDR2 from the germline V gene are LNHDA and SQIVND (reference sequence). V was cut by 6 bases and J by 1 base, with 13 bases left in between. DNA for the CDR3: TGTGCCAGTAGCAAGACTGGCAATTCCTACAATGAGCAGTTCTTC. This sequence encodes CASSKTGNSYNEQFF.

CDR3 DNA sequence: TGTGCCAGCAGCTTAGGCCATAAGAACACTGAAGCTTTCTTT. Protein sequence: CASSLGHKNTEAFF. The chain couples TRBV7-6 to TRBJ1-1; D not resolved. Germline V lookup: CDR1 SGHVS, CDR2 FNYEAQ. V was trimmed by 1 base and J by 1 base, leaving 7 bases between them. The CDR3 has 14 residues.

The chain is built from TRBV5-1 and TRBJ1-4, with D perhaps matching TRBD1 (6 bases). V lost 0 bases and J lost 7, with 13 bases in between. Germline CDR1 is SGHRS and CDR2 is YFSETQ. The CDR3 is 15 amino acids. CDR3 loop: CASSLAVGAREKLFF. As DNA, the CDR3 is TGCGCCAGCAGCTTGGCCGTGGGGGCACGTGAAAAACTGTTTTTT.

The V and J genes are TRBV19 and TRBJ1-5; D is perhaps TRBD1 (5 bases). The V gene lost 4 bases and the J gene lost 3 bases, with 7 bases spanning the gap. The CDR3 spans 13 residues. Germline V CDR1 and CDR2: LNHDA, SQIVND (reference sequence). CDR3 nucleotide sequence: TGTGCCAGTAGTAGACAGATCAATCAGCCCCAGCATTTT. It encodes CASSRQINQPQHF.

V usage is TRBV7-8 and J usage is TRBJ2-7; D is unclear. Germline lookup yields CDR1 SGHVS and CDR2 FQNEAQ. Trimming removed 4 bases from V and 7 bases from J, with 17 bases in between. The CDR3 has 14 residues. The CDR3 bases are TGTGCCAGCAGCTCACAACTTAATGGACGGGAGCAGTACTTC. It is translated as CASSSQLNGREQYF. Supplemented by reference TRBV7-8 and TRBJ2-7, the full variable domain reads GAGVSQSPRYKVAKRGQDVALRCDPISGHVSLFWYQQALGQGPEFLTYFQNEAQLDKSGLPSDRFFAERPEGSVSTLKIQRTQQEDSAVYLCASSSQLNGREQYFGPGTRLTVT.

The chain joins TRBV7-3 to TRBJ2-3; 7 bases fit TRBD1. J gave up 0 bases and V 4 bases, and 7 bases lay outside the gene matches. Germline V CDR1 and CDR2: SGHTA, FQGTGA. This CDR3 contains 16 residues. The CDR3 loop reads CASSSGTDRSTDTQYF. CDR3 DNA: TGTGCCAGCAGCTCGGGGACAGATCGGAGCACAGATACGCAGTATTTT.

This clone was counted once. The chain links TRBV12-5 to TRBJ2-3, with D possibly TRBD2 on 5 matching bases. CDR3 length: 12 amino acids. Trimming cost V 7 bases and J 6 bases, with 11 bases left between them. Germline V lookup: CDR1 LGHNT, CDR2 FRNRAP. The CDR3 is CASVYPGDTQYF. In DNA form, the CDR3 reads TGTGCTAGTGTCTACCCGGGGGATACGCAGTATTTT.

This chain connects TRBV4-2 to TRBJ1-4, with D perhaps TRBD1 (5 bases). The CDR3 loop spans 16 amino acids. Germline lookup yields CDR1 LGHNA and CDR2 YNFKEQ. The germline V and J ends were trimmed by 5 bases and 10 bases, with 23 bases remaining between them. The CDR3 DNA sequence: TGTGCCAGCAGCATAACCGGGACCCACCACGAGGGAAAACTGTTTTTT. Encoded protein: CASSITGTHHEGKLFF.

This chain connects TRBV15 to TRBJ2-3; D unclear. The CDR3 is 14 residues long. The germline V gene has CDR1 LNHNV and CDR2 YYDKDF (reference sequence). The V gene lost 1 base and the J gene lost 3 bases, with 8 bases spanning the gap. CDR3 loop: CATSRGAATDTQYF. DNA for the CDR3: TGTGCCACCAGCAGAGGGGCTGCGACAGATACGCAGTATTTT.

The J gene is TRBJ1-3, the V gene TRBV7-2, with no clear D. Germline CDR1 reads SGHTA; CDR2 reads FQGNSA. The CDR3 covers 16 residues. With 2 bases removed from V and 0 bases from J, the gap between germline ends came to 11 bases. CDR3 DNA sequence: TGTGCCAGCAGCTTAAAGGTCTCGAGCTCTGGAAACACCATATATTTT. Its translation: CASSLKVSSSGNTIYF.

This rearrangement joins TRBV30 to TRBJ2-5, with D tentatively TRBD1 or TRBD2 (5 bases each). The CDR3 has 11 residues. Germline V gives CDR1 GTSNPN, CDR2 SVGIG (reference sequence). Trimming shortened V by 5 bases and J by 7 bases, and 11 bases separated the two germline ends. The DNA for the CDR3 is TGTGCCTGGTCACCCGGGGCGACCCAGTACTTC. Protein product: CAWSPGATQYF.

V is TRBV9 and J is TRBJ2-3; D perhaps matches TRBD2 (6 bases). From germline, CDR1 is SGDLS and CDR2 YYNGEE. Trimming pared 4 bases from V and 6 bases from J, leaving 6 bases between. The CDR3 sequence is 11 residues long. The CDR3 reads CASSREDTQYF. The DNA of the CDR3 is TGTGCCAGCAGCCGGGAGGATACGCAGTATTTT.